The next 21 T cell receptor beta chains were all read from a single sample in a study of CD8 T cells in ankylosing spondylitis. Study-level points and caveats: Ankylosing spondylitis blood seemed to carry a telltale TCR beta motif made of roughly 8 highly homologous variants.

Their antigens are not known. A single record per CDR3 protein comes from TCRdb applying MiXCR to the 5' RACE reads. The table includes fewer than 500,000 distinct CDR3 sequences, roughly a quarter detected once. The sequenced sample consisted of blood, either unsorted or a sorted T cell fraction (not recorded which). All receptors come from a male donor with ankylosing spondylitis.

The chain links TRBV7-2 to TRBJ2-1; D unclear. Deletions cut 5 bases from V and 7 bases from J, with 12 bases between. The CDR3 loop spans 13 amino acids. Germline V gives CDR1 SGHTA, CDR2 FQGNSA. The CDR3 loop is CASSQTPRNEQFF. DNA for the CDR3: TGTGCCAGCAGCCAAACCCCCAGGAATGAGCAGTTCTTC.

This clonotype has a count of ten or more. The CDR3, as DNA: TGCAGTGCTAGAGCCGGATTCTCCCAAGAGACCCAGTACTTC. Translating gives CSARAGFSQETQYF. The chain has TRBV20-1 and TRBJ2-5; D uncertain. This CDR3 spans 14 amino acids. V lost 1 base, J lost 1 base, and 10 bases lay in between. Germline values: CDR1 DFQATT, CDR2 SNEGSKA (reference sequence).

This clonotype was seen a few times. The rearrangement links TRBV18 to TRBJ2-7; D not resolved. The CDR3 contains 13 residues. V was cut by 2 bases and J by 0 bases, with 5 bases left in between. The germline CDR1 and CDR2 sequences are KGHSH and LQKENI. The CDR3 region has the DNA TGTGCCAGCTCACCAGCTAACTCCTACGAGCAGTACTTC. Protein sequence: CASSPANSYEQYF.

The chain couples TRBV15 to TRBJ2-2; D perhaps matches TRBD1 (5 bases). Germline V gene sequence: CDR1 LNHNV, CDR2 YYDKDF (reference sequence). CDR3 size: 16 residues. V lost 0 bases and J 1 base, leaving 9 bases between the germline ends. The CDR3 coding sequence is TGTGCCACCAGCAGAGATGCAGGGCTGAACACCGGGGAGCTGTTTTTT. Encoded protein: CATSRDAGLNTGELFF.

This clonotype has just a few counts. The rearrangement uses TRBV12-3 or TRBV12-4 and TRBJ2-3; TRBD2 matches 11 bases. The length of the CDR3 is 14 residues. The trim removed 10 bases at V and 4 bases at J, leaving 7 bases unmatched. The CDR3 DNA follows: TGTGCCATTACGACTAGCGGGAAAGCAGATACGCAGTATTTT. Residues: CAITTSGKADTQYF.

This chain uses TRBV7-6 with TRBJ2-1; 8 bases match TRBD1. The junction had 6 bases not matched to a gene; V was cut back by 5 bases and J by 0 bases. The germline V gene encodes CDR1 SGHVS and CDR2 FNYEAQ. CDR3 size: 16 residues. The CDR3 region has the DNA TGTGCCAGCAGCATCCGGGACAGGCGCTCCTACAATGAGCAGTTCTTC. Amino acid sequence: CASSIRDRRSYNEQFF.

This rearrangement joins TRBV4-1 to TRBJ2-3; TRBD2 matches at 10 bases. J was trimmed by 0 bases and V by 5 bases; bases with no gene match: 11. The CDR3 is 18 residues long. The V gene's germline CDR1 is MGHRA and CDR2 YSYEKL. CDR3 DNA: TGCGCCAGCAGCTTACAGTCTCCAGCGGGAGGGAGCACAGATACGCAGTATTTT. The encoded protein is CASSLQSPAGGSTDTQYF.

This clonotype was seen only a few times. The chain is built from TRBV30 and TRBJ1-2; D possibly corresponds to TRBD1 (6 bases). Looked up from germline, CDR1 is GTSNPN and CDR2 is SVGIG (reference sequence). CDR3 size: 11 residues. Between the trimmed V and J ends, which lost 3 bases and 10 bases, there was a span of 12 bases. The CDR3 sequence is CAWSDRTIYTF. CDR3 sequence (DNA): TGTGCCTGGAGCGACAGGACCATCTACACCTTC.

V and J are TRBV12-3 or TRBV12-4 and TRBJ1-1, with TRBD1 as a possible D gene (5 bases). V was pared by 5 bases and J by 3 bases, with 16 bases between. The CDR3 totals 15 residues. In nucleotides, the CDR3 is TGTGCCAGCAGTCCCCCGTTGGCAGGGTACACTGAAGCTTTCTTT. Translation: CASSPPLAGYTEAFF.

In its sample, this clonotype was seen a few times. V is TRBV3-1 and J is TRBJ1-2; 7 nucleotides agree with TRBD1. The ends lost 4 bases at V and 4 bases at J; junction bases unmatched: 6. The CDR3 has 14 amino acids. The germline gives CDR1 LGHDT, CDR2 YNNKEL (reference sequence). The CDR3 coding sequence is TGTGCCAGCAGCCCTCGGGACAGAATCTATGGCTACACCTTC. Protein product: CASSPRDRIYGYTF.

The chain links TRBV10-1 to TRBJ2-1; D call uncertain. The CDR3 extends over 14 amino acids. Germline V gene sequence: CDR1 WNHNN, CDR2 SYGVQD (reference sequence). Trimming took off 0 bases at V and 2 bases at J, with 5 bases between the two ends. The CDR3 region is CASSESVTYNEQFF. The CDR3 DNA reads as TGCGCCAGCAGTGAGTCGGTCACCTACAATGAGCAGTTCTTC.

The chain employs TRBV20-1 and TRBJ1-5; 11 bases match TRBD1. CDR1 is DFQATT, CDR2 SNEGSKA, per germline (reference sequence). The junction had 7 bases not matched to a gene; V was cut back by 3 bases and J by 6 bases. This CDR3 is built from 15 residues. Here the CDR3 reads CSASWGTGGGQPQHF. The CDR3 DNA sequence: TGCAGTGCTAGTTGGGGGACAGGGGGGGGTCAGCCCCAGCATTTT.

Ten or more counts support this clonotype. V gene TRBV10-3 combines with J gene TRBJ2-5; 8 positions agree with TRBD1. The CDR3 has 14 amino acids. CDR1 ENHRY and CDR2 SYGVKD come from the germline V gene. The V and J ends lost 6 bases and 4 bases, in that order; junction bases with no gene match: 7. CDR3 sequence: CAIRLDRDVETQYF. The CDR3 DNA is TGTGCCATCAGATTGGACAGGGACGTAGAGACCCAGTACTTC.

The chain employs TRBV20-1 and TRBJ2-1; 10 bases agree with TRBD2. The germline CDR1 and CDR2 sequences are DFQATT and SNEGSKA (reference sequence). V shed 3 bases and J 0 bases; nucleotides not matched to a gene: 11. CDR3 length equals 18 residues. Written as DNA, the CDR3 is TGCAGTGCTAGTCGGGCTAGCGGGAGCCTATCCTCCTACAATGAGCAGTTCTTC. Protein: CSASRASGSLSSYNEQFF.

This clonotype appeared a few times. The rearrangement links TRBV7-2 to TRBJ2-1; the match to TRBD2 covers 7 bases. CDR3 size: 14 residues. Trimming cost V 5 bases and J 5 bases; bases outside gene matches: 6. The germline CDR1 and CDR2 sequences are SGHTA and FQGNSA. CDR3 sequence reads: CASSLRSGNNEQFF. The CDR3 bases are TGTGCCAGCAGCCTGAGGAGCGGGAACAATGAGCAGTTCTTC.

This clonotype has a handful of counts. This rearrangement joins TRBV6-1 to TRBJ1-1; D perhaps matches TRBD1 (6 bases). CDR1 is MNHNS, CDR2 SASEGT, per germline. V lost 7 bases to trimming and J lost 4 bases, with 16 bases between them. The CDR3 consists of 14 residues. The CDR3 coding sequence is TGTGCCAGCACCCCCCCAGGGGATCGCACTGAAGCTTTCTTT. Its translation: CASTPPGDRTEAFF.

This clonotype was found a few times. The chain employs TRBV29-1 and TRBJ1-2; the D gene is possibly TRBD1 (6 bases). Deletions cut 2 bases from V and 3 bases from J, with 10 bases between. The CDR3 runs 13 residues. The germline gives CDR1 SQVTM, CDR2 ANQGSEA. This CDR3 is CSVELQGYYGYTF. The CDR3 nucleotides are TGCAGCGTTGAACTACAGGGTTACTATGGCTACACCTTC.

J is TRBJ1-5 and V is TRBV12-3 or TRBV12-4, with 10 bases fitting TRBD1. Germline trimming cut 6 bases from V and 2 bases from J; bases unmatched to any gene: 7. This CDR3 spans 16 amino acids. The CDR3 spells CASRGTGARGNQPQHF. In nucleotides, the CDR3 is TGTGCCAGCAGGGGGACAGGGGCCCGGGGCAATCAGCCCCAGCATTTT.

The J gene is TRBJ2-1, the V gene TRBV12-3 or TRBV12-4; 9 bases agree with TRBD2. The CDR3 contains 15 residues. The V and J ends lost 3 bases and 6 bases, in that order; junction bases with no gene match: 6. The CDR3 nucleotides are TGTGCCAGCAGTTTTAATAGCGGGAGAATCAATGAGCAGTTCTTC. Translated: CASSFNSGRINEQFF.

The gene calls are TRBV6-1 and TRBJ1-4, with unresolved D. The CDR3 loop spans 17 amino acids. The V end lost 4 bases, the J end lost 5 bases, and 20 bases lay between the germline ends. CDR1 is MNHNS and CDR2 is SASEGT in the germline V gene. The CDR3 spells CASSARLEAGRNEKLFF. The CDR3 DNA is TGTGCCAGCAGTGCTCGCCTTGAAGCAGGACGGAATGAAAAACTGTTTTTT.

A few counts support this clonotype. V is TRBV2 and J is TRBJ1-6; D remains ambiguous. The CDR3 contains 13 residues. CDR1 is SNHLY, CDR2 FYNNEI, per germline. Trimming left V 4 bases short and J 4 bases short, with 5 bases between. The CDR3 DNA reads TGTGCCAGCAGTGTCTCATATAATTCACCCCTCCACTTT. Protein sequence: CASSVSYNSPLHF.